The 27 T cell receptor beta chains below come from one sample, sequenced in a study of blood T cell repertoires in COVID-19. Here immunoSEQ multiplex PCR was the method, and the copy in TCRdb shows in-frame clones only, minus some. Of 120,000 or so clones detected, approximately 83% appear once; the ten largest clones hold roughly 6.7%. The sequenced material came from peripheral blood. The source is an elderly man with active or convalescent COVID-19.

This rearrangement joins TRBV5-6 to TRBJ1-2; D is perhaps TRBD1 (5 bases). The CDR3 is 15 residues long. Germline lookup yields CDR1 SGHDT and CDR2 YYEEEE. Trimming removed 7 bases at V and 5 bases at J, with 21 bases between. The CDR3 loop reads CASLGDWRGKYGYTF. CDR3 nucleotides: TGTGCCAGCCTGGGCGATTGGAGGGGAAAGTATGGCTACACCTTC.

The chain uses TRBV29-1 and TRBJ2-5; 11 bases agree with TRBD2. J lost 2 bases, V lost 5 bases, and 7 bases had no gene match. CDR3 size: 15 residues. Looked up from germline, CDR1 is SQVTM and CDR2 is ANQGSEA. CDR3 sequence: CSVQIGTSGQETQYF. For the CDR3, the DNA is TGCAGCGTTCAAATAGGGACTAGCGGACAAGAGACCCAGTACTTC.

A single count supports this clone. The rearrangement joins TRBV28 to TRBJ1-5; D is perhaps TRBD1 (6 bases). The CDR3 covers 17 residues. The germline V gene has CDR1 MDHEN and CDR2 SYDVKM. V was pared by 6 bases and J by 0 bases, with 18 bases between. The CDR3 bases are TGTGCCAGCAGGCTCGCCGTGACAGGTCTTAGCAATCAGCCCCAGCATTTT. Translated: CASRLAVTGLSNQPQHF.

The chain uses TRBV30 and TRBJ2-2; tentative D call: TRBD2 (5 bases). Trimming left V 8 bases short and J 5 bases short, with 18 bases between. This CDR3 has 14 residues. CDR1 GTSNPN and CDR2 SVGIG come from the germline V gene (reference sequence). The CDR3 spells CAGGVGRLTGELFF. CDR3 nucleotide sequence: TGTGCCGGTGGAGTAGGCAGACTAACCGGGGAGCTGTTTTTT.

This clone was counted only a few times. Other nucleotide sequences from this sample produce the same CDR3. The V gene is TRBV6-6, the J gene TRBJ1-2, with unresolved D. CDR1 and CDR2 from the germline V gene are MNHNY and SVGAGI (reference sequence). The CDR3 spans 11 residues. The V and J ends lost 5 bases and 4 bases respectively, with 5 bases between them. The chain's CDR3 is CASSPGYGYTF. DNA for the CDR3: TGTGCCAGCAGTCCAGGCTATGGCTACACCTTC.

The chain carries TRBV28 and TRBJ2-1; D possibly corresponds to TRBD2 (7 bases). The CDR3 has 15 residues. Germline V gene lookup returns CDR1 MDHEN and CDR2 SYDVKM. The ends were cut back, 4 bases at V and 10 bases at J, with 20 bases in the middle. The CDR3 spells CASSSPRGRGGEQFF. The CDR3 coding sequence is TGTGCCAGCAGTTCACCTCGCGGGAGAGGGGGGGAGCAGTTCTTC.

This rearrangement joins TRBV10-3 to TRBJ2-5; possible D gene TRBD2, 5 bases. The V end lost 4 bases, the J end lost 2 bases, and 14 bases lay between the germline ends. The CDR3 is made up of 15 amino acids. CDR1 ENHRY and CDR2 SYGVKD come from the germline V gene. The CDR3 sequence: CAISGGWGRQETQYF. CDR3 sequence (DNA): TGTGCCATCAGTGGCGGGTGGGGTAGGCAAGAGACCCAGTACTTC.

J is TRBJ2-3 and V is TRBV10-3; D is perhaps TRBD2 (6 bases). The germline V gene encodes CDR1 ENHRY and CDR2 SYGVKD. This CDR3 is built from 14 residues. V was cut by 8 bases and J by 0 bases, with 12 bases left in between. The CDR3, as DNA: TGTGCCATCCAACTAGCTCAGAGCACAGATACGCAGTATTTT. Translated: CAIQLAQSTDTQYF.

The chain employs TRBV10-1 and TRBJ2-2, with D unclear. Trimming stripped 7 bases from V and 5 bases from J, with 5 bases between. This CDR3 spans 11 amino acids. In germline, CDR1 is WNHNN, CDR2 SYGVQD (reference sequence). CDR3 residues: CASTRTGELFF. CDR3 sequence (DNA): TGCGCCAGCACGAGGACCGGGGAGCTGTTTTTT.

A note on this clone: Other DNA sequences of this sample code for an identical CDR3. The CDR3 nucleotides read TGTGCCAGCAGTTACTCCGAGGGGAACACTGAAGCTTTCTTT. Residues: CASSYSEGNTEAFF. This chain links TRBV6-6 with TRBJ1-1; D gene unclear. Germline CDR1 reads MNHNY; CDR2 reads SVGAGI (reference sequence). CDR3 length equals 14 residues. Between the trimmed V and J ends, which lost 0 bases and 1 base, there was a span of 6 bases.

Here the CDR3 DNA reads TGTGCCAGCAGTGAAAACAAGAACACTGAAGCTTTCTTT. This gives the protein CASSENKNTEAFF. The rearrangement joins TRBV25-1 to TRBJ1-1; no clear D. CDR3 length: 13 residues. V was cut by 2 bases and J by 1 base, with 5 bases left in between. CDR1 and CDR2 from the germline V gene are MGHDK and SYGVNS.

The CDR3 loop reads CASSLFLERANEQYF. CDR3 nucleotide sequence: TGTGCCAGCAGTTTATTCTTGGAGAGGGCGAACGAGCAGTACTTC. The chain couples TRBV27 to TRBJ2-7; TRBD2 is a possible D gene (5 bases). This CDR3 comprises 15 residues. Trimming took 1 base from V and 5 from J, leaving 15 bases between them. From germline, CDR1 is MNHEY and CDR2 SMNVEV (reference sequence).

There are a few counts of this clone. The chain has TRBV15 and TRBJ2-1; weak D call: TRBD2 (7 bases). With 4 bases removed from V and 0 bases from J, the gap between germline ends came to 10 bases. The CDR3 contains 15 residues. Germline V gene data show CDR1 as LNHNV and CDR2 as YYDKDF (reference sequence). CDR3 in DNA: TGTGCCACCAGCATCGGGGGGCCCTCCTACAATGAGCAGTTCTTC. Translation gives CATSIGGPSYNEQFF.

The gene calls are TRBV12-5 and TRBJ1-5; 8 bases align to TRBD1. V trimming: 3 bases; J trimming: 7 bases; junction bases outside the gene matches: 2. This CDR3 spans 13 amino acids. Germline CDR1 is LGHNT and CDR2 is FRNRAP. In DNA, the CDR3 is TGTGCTAGTGGTTTCACAGGGGGACAGCCCCAGCATTTT. Protein sequence: CASGFTGGQPQHF.

V gene TRBV19 combines with J gene TRBJ2-1; unclear D gene. CDR3 length: 11 residues. Germline V gene data show CDR1 as LNHDA and CDR2 as SQIVND (reference sequence). Trimming removed 7 bases at V and 2 bases at J, with 3 bases between. The CDR3 DNA is TGTGCCAGTAACACCTACAATGAGCAGTTCTTC. Its translation: CASNTYNEQFF.

V gene TRBV27 combines with J gene TRBJ2-7; 8 bases agree with TRBD2. The germline gives CDR1 MNHEY, CDR2 SMNVEV (reference sequence). The length of the CDR3 is 14 residues. V gave up 2 bases and J gave up 6 bases; unmatched junction bases: 6. For the CDR3, the DNA is TGTGCCAGCAGTTTAGGGACTAGTGTGTTCGAGCAGTACTTC. This translates into CASSLGTSVFEQYF.

J is TRBJ1-3 and V is TRBV9, with a tentative D call TRBD1 (6 bases). The CDR3 loop spans 13 amino acids. Germline values: CDR1 SGDLS, CDR2 YYNGEE. Trimming pared 4 bases from V and 2 bases from J, leaving 7 bases between. In nucleotides, the CDR3 is TGTGCCAGCAGCTACAGGGCTGGAAACACCATATATTTT. Amino acid sequence: CASSYRAGNTIYF.

The chain has TRBV13 and TRBJ1-6; 8 bases map to TRBD1. After removal of 5 bases from V and 6 bases from J, the junction contained 3 bases not matched to a gene. The CDR3 consists of 14 residues. Germline V gives CDR1 PRHDT, CDR2 FYEKMQ (reference sequence). DNA of the CDR3: TGTGCCAGCAGCCGGGACAGGTTTAATTCACCCCTCCACTTT. Its protein is CASSRDRFNSPLHF.

This clone was recorded a few times. This chain connects TRBV18 to TRBJ1-2, with D uncertain. CDR1 KGHSH and CDR2 LQKENI come from the germline V gene. This CDR3 comprises 14 residues. Between the trimmed V and J ends, which lost 2 bases and 8 bases, there was a span of 15 bases. The CDR3 region has the DNA TGTGCCAGCTCACCATCACGGGGAATACGGGGCTACACCTTC. Its protein product is CASSPSRGIRGYTF. The variable domain in full, completed from reference TRBV18 and TRBJ1-2, reads NAGVMQNPRHLVRRRGQEARLRCSPMKGHSHVYWYRQLPEEGLKFMVYLQKENIIDESGMPKERFSAEFPKEGPSILRIQQVVRGDSAAYFCASSPSRGIRGYTFGSGTRLTVV.

This chain connects TRBV7-9 to TRBJ2-7; the match to TRBD2 covers 8 bases. V lost 10 bases and J lost 5; bases outside the gene matches: 7. Germline CDR1 and CDR2: SEHNR and FQNEAQ (reference sequence). The CDR3 runs to 12 residues. The CDR3 sequence is CATDGLADEQYF. CDR3 bases: TGTGCCACCGACGGACTAGCAGACGAGCAGTACTTC.

V usage is TRBV4-2 and J usage is TRBJ2-3, with D maybe TRBD2 (5 bases). The CDR3 runs to 17 residues. Germline values: CDR1 LGHNA, CDR2 YNFKEQ. Trimming removed 5 bases at V and 2 bases at J, with 20 bases between. The CDR3: CASSEEVSASPTDTQYF. CDR3 bases: TGTGCCAGCAGCGAGGAGGTCTCGGCATCGCCCACAGATACGCAGTATTTT.

The chain joins TRBV4-3 to TRBJ2-1; 8 bases match TRBD1. CDR1 and CDR2 from the germline V gene are LGHNA and YSLEER. With V trimmed by 0 bases and J by 2 bases, 6 bases remained unmatched. This CDR3 is 17 amino acids long. As DNA, the CDR3 is TGCGCCAGCAGCCAAGATCGAGGACAGGGCCCCTACAATGAGCAGTTCTTC. Its protein product is CASSQDRGQGPYNEQFF.

The chain is built from TRBV27 and TRBJ1-1, with D possibly TRBD1 on 5 matching bases. Trimming shortened V by 5 bases and J by 6 bases, and 16 bases separated the two germline ends. This CDR3 region has 14 residues. From germline, CDR1 is MNHEY and CDR2 SMNVEV (reference sequence). Here the CDR3 reads CASSIRVPGAEAFF. DNA for the CDR3: TGTGCCAGCAGTATCAGGGTCCCGGGGGCTGAAGCTTTCTTT.

V gene TRBV19 combines with J gene TRBJ1-5; possibly TRBD1 for D (6 bases). Germline CDR1 is LNHDA and CDR2 is SQIVND (reference sequence). The CDR3 has 14 residues. With 3 bases removed from V and 2 bases from J, the gap between germline ends came to 8 bases. CDR3: CASSMSGGNQPQHF. In DNA, the CDR3 is TGTGCCAGTAGTATGTCAGGGGGCAATCAGCCCCAGCATTTT.

The V gene is TRBV30, the J gene TRBJ2-1, with 11 bases fitting TRBD2. The ends lost 3 bases at V and 6 bases at J; junction bases unmatched: 19. Germline loops: CDR1 GTSNPN, CDR2 SVGIG (reference sequence). The CDR3 has 19 amino acids. CDR3 protein: CAWSRGAGLISGRGNEQFF. CDR3 coding DNA: TGTGCCTGGAGCAGAGGTGCAGGGTTGATTAGCGGGAGGGGCAATGAGCAGTTCTTC.

This clone was found once. The chain carries TRBV6-5 and TRBJ1-3; D unresolved. Trimming shortened V by 6 bases and J by 4 bases, and 10 bases separated the two germline ends. CDR1 is MNHEY and CDR2 is SVGAGI in the germline V gene. CDR3 length: 13 residues. CDR3 bases: TGTGCCAGCAGCTCTTCCGTGGGAAACACCATATATTTT. It codes for CASSSSVGNTIYF.

The J gene is TRBJ2-3, the V gene TRBV5-6, with D perhaps matching TRBD1 (6 bases). The CDR3 sequence is 17 residues long. With 5 bases removed from V and 2 bases from J, the gap between germline ends came to 21 bases. The V gene's germline CDR1 is SGHDT and CDR2 YYEEEE. The CDR3 protein is CASSFTRGLPYTDTQYF. Written as DNA, the CDR3 is TGTGCCAGCAGTTTCACCAGGGGCCTCCCTTACACAGATACGCAGTATTTT.